This T cell receptor beta chain was recorded in a study of cytomegalovirus exposure and HLA in healthy donors. Study in general: Genetic ancestry analysis placed over 75% of the 300 to 500 donors that were genotyped in the Caucasian-associated cluster.

Study results and limitations: A later analysis associated approximately 17,000 TCR beta sequences with HLA alleles at a 0.05 false discovery rate.

The sample holds a few counts of this clone. The target antigen is unknown. The PCR made use of 60 Vbeta and 13 Jbeta primers. Sequencing used immunoSEQ multiplex PCR; TCRdb keeps in-frame clones, though not all of them. The sample has 65,000 to 85,000 clones; over 9.5% are singletons. The receptor comes from a man aged 60 to 69 in good health and CMV-seropositive. Input material: PBMCs.

The CDR3 reads CASSPRGLAGGTGELFF. The DNA for the CDR3 is TGTGCCAGCAGCCCCCGGGGACTAGCGGGAGGCACCGGGGAGCTGTTTTTT. The V and J genes are TRBV5-4 and TRBJ2-2, with TRBD2 identical over 15 bases. In germline, CDR1 is SGHNT, CDR2 YYREEE (reference sequence). The length of the CDR3 is 17 residues. Trimming at V came to 4 bases and at J to 4 bases, leaving 5 bases not matched to a gene.